The following is a T cell receptor (beta chain) sequence with its context. This specimen comes from a study of shared T cell receptors in the human thymus. The assay was immunoSEQ multiplex PCR, and TCRdb's table has in-frame clones only and misses some. This table has roughly 710,000 clones, approximately 83% appearing once. A further study also used this sample, focusing on human thymus T cells. That paper adds: Obtained as resections during corrective heart surgery, the thymus tissue was then studied. Related work showed strongly overlapping thymic repertoires across unrelated individuals.

Sequencing was done on a sample of thymocytes. The receptor was derived from a girl under three years old with a congenital heart defect.

CDR3 amino acids: CASRLTTPGTGESTEAFF. The CDR3 bases are TGTGCCAGCAGGCTTACTACCCCCGGGACAGGGGAAAGCACTGAAGCTTTCTTT. The V gene is TRBV7-9, the J gene TRBJ1-1; 10 bases are a match to TRBD1. Trimming took 6 bases from V and 4 from J; bases not matched to a gene: 17. The V gene's germline CDR1 is SEHNR and CDR2 FQNEAQ (reference sequence). The CDR3 covers 18 residues.